This TCR beta chain stems from a study of T-cell memory formation after mild COVID-19 (dated by TCRdb to 2020 to 2022). About the study as a whole: Most TCR sequence clusters were specific to one of the two donors. In two donors, T-cell clones that expanded and contracted after mild COVID-19 were followed by sequencing TCRalpha and TCRbeta repertoires longitudinally. The cohort comprised two young, previously healthy adult volunteers, one female and one male. Here is what the overall study found, with its caveats: Contracting CD4+ clones appeared mostly in the CM and EM memory subsets, whereas CD8+ clones were enriched in EMRA. From day 15 to 85, contracting clones showed balanced CD4/CD8 phenotypes, whereas a second wave of clones that expanded from day 15 to 37 leaned towards CD4+. The study included only a couple of mild cases, and larger cohorts that include severe cases with pre-infection samples were judged to be necessary. The second-wave clones that peaked on day 37 were not confirmed to be SARS-CoV-2 specific. Some responding clones were detected in pre-infection memory, suggesting pre-existing cross-reactive memory T cells joined the SARS-CoV-2 response.

This clonotype has at least ten counts. Its antigen is not yet known. No quality values exist for individual bases; no much larger clone is one base distant. The junction shows trimming of 3 bases on V and 1 base on J, plus 9 bases between the germline ends. The CDR3 runs 14 amino acids, cysteine and phenylalanine included. The DNA shown is the 42-base CDR3, in frame from base 1. As encoded in the germline V gene, CDR1 is SGHTA while CDR2 is FQGNSA. Ficoll-Paque density gradient centrifugation was used to isolate PBMCs. TCRdb names Illumina NovaSeq 6000 as the instrument used. TCRalpha and TCRbeta cDNA libraries were built by 5'RACE with constant-segment primers, adding sample barcodes and unique molecular identifiers. RNA was extracted from every sample with Trizol reagent. Libraries were amplified in two PCR steps, with a second sample barcode and Illumina TruSeq adapters added in the second step. Sequencing of the libraries was done on an Illumina NovaSeq, producing 2 x 150 bp paired-end reads. On the study's bioinformatics: The reads were demultiplexed and collapsed into UMI-guided consensus sequences using migec v1.2.7. Using mixcr v2.1.11, UMI consensuses were aligned to TRA and TRB V and J templates and then assembled into clonotypes. A clonotype was counted as expanded or contracted only when both edgeR and NoisET called the clonotype significant, with the noise models trained on biological replicates. For edgeR calls, the cutoffs were a false discovery rate-adjusted p below 0.01 and a log2 fold-change threshold of 1. As an exploratory analysis of dynamics, max-normalized trajectories of the 1000 most abundant clonotypes were examined with PCA combined with hierarchical clustering. Each responding clone was given a CD4 or CD8 phenotype based on the CD4+ and CD8+ repertoires, which had been sequenced separately. The public reads were reprocessed in TCRdb via fastp at Q25 and MiXCR, keeping in-frame beta chains. Every CDR3 protein is listed once, alongside the most common genes and DNA of its rows. These V and J calls originate from TCRdb's pipeline instead of the authors' own analysis. Present in this sample are a few hundred thousand distinct CDR3 sequences, approximately 16% of which were seen just once. The ten largest clones take up roughly a fifth of the sample.

This clonotype originated in a man younger than 30 who had mild COVID-19 (a few samples of this study predate the infection). The sample titles of this study are shuffled in the database, so cell type and time point are left out; the donor was told from shared clones. Sequencing input: PBMCs or a T cell subset sorted from them (not recorded which). The chain is encoded by TRBV7-2 joined to TRBJ2-5; matching of 5 bases hints at TRBD1 as the D gene. The DNA sequence reads TGTGCCAGCAGCTTCCAAGACAGCCAAGAGACCCAGTACTTC. This gives the protein CASSFQDSQETQYF.